A selection of T cell receptor beta chains follows, all from one sample in a study of identical twins. TCRdb reanalysed the 5' RACE reads using MiXCR and keeps one entry per CDR3 protein. This table holds 250,000 or so distinct CDR3 sequences, roughly 8.7% found once. These data are also associated with another study on yellow fever vaccine responses in identical twins.

Specimen: CD8+ T cells sorted from blood. All receptors derive from a woman aged 18-29 years in good health. Both conserved end residues are trimmed from each CDR3. D genes are given only for firm matches.

d_gene | v_gene | CDR3aa
NA | TRBV6-4 | ASSVHQGYEQY
NA | TRBV27 | ASSPDHNQPQH
NA | TRBV10-3 | ASRARGESNQPQH
NA | TRBV7-9 | ASEDVFNYNEQF
TRBD2 | TRBV11-2 | ASTFTGDWRGTSGANVLT
NA | TRBV27 | ASSLSRGTNQPQH
NA | TRBV7-9 | ASSPPSDTSYEQY
TRBD1 | TRBV20-1 | SATPRTGVSEKLF
NA | TRBV10-3 | AISGRPEGYT
TRBD1 | TRBV5-1 | ASRTRTGGEQY
TRBD2 | TRBV7-9 | ASSSAGGGLLEQY
NA | TRBV2 | ASSIMAGYEQY
NA | TRBV28 | ASTGSGLLYEQY
NA | TRBV14 | ASSQESAGAGTDTQY
NA | TRBV2 | ASNEGTEAF
NA | TRBV27 | ASSPPAGADTGELF
NA | TRBV29-1 | SVERLTDTQY
NA | TRBV20-1 | SARDDIIYEQY
NA | TRBV12-3/TRBV12-4 | ASSLPPYETEAF
NA | TRBV7-3 | ASSLRVGPYNEQF
TRBD2 | TRBV4-1 | ASSQGRQLPASGDFYEQY
TRBD2 | TRBV6-2/TRBV6-3 | ASSYGTSGIFYEQY
NA | TRBV7-3 | ASSHRDGEAF
NA | TRBV2 | ATPQGSGELF
NA | TRBV4-2 | ASSELGPGAYYNEQF
NA | TRBV5-1 | ASSEGGDEQF
TRBD2 | TRBV20-1 | SARRRDYQAGELF
NA | TRBV27 | ASSFGGGYEQY
TRBD2 | TRBV20-1 | SARTPGLATLWEETQY
NA | TRBV15 | ATSRDDRTNPSYNEQF
NA | TRBV5-6 | ASSAADTQY
TRBD1 | TRBV20-1 | SARWTGDFHGYT
NA | TRBV6-1 | ASSRVLGIHEQF
TRBD1 | TRBV4-3 | ASSQTDRGLETQY
NA | TRBV11-1 | ASSFLSVAAHLNEQF
NA | TRBV7-9 | ASSLEGKSTEAF
NA | TRBV11-2 | ASSLGPGLYEQY
TRBD2 | TRBV20-1 | SARDTRLAVWNEQF
NA | TRBV6-1 | ASSETAGAGETQY
NA | TRBV12-3/TRBV12-4 | ASSPTQVGDEQY
TRBD2 | TRBV10-3 | AIRGSGTSGGSITDTQY
TRBD1 | TRBV5-1 | ASSLEGAPSYNEQF
NA | TRBV5-1 | ASSSLEDTQY
NA | TRBV7-9 | ASSTPDYYEQY
NA | TRBV7-9 | ASSLISGFIEQF
TRBD2 | TRBV9 | ASNGGGRETQY
TRBD1 | TRBV5-1 | ASSSGQGFDEQF
TRBD1 | TRBV29-1 | SVIPQGAVEAF
TRBD2 | TRBV6-2/TRBV6-3 | ASSFERTSGSITTGELF
NA | TRBV6-5 | ASSYDDSGIQETQY
NA | TRBV7-2 | ASSKAVGYEQY
NA | TRBV14 | ASSQDELALEQY